These 14 T cell receptor beta chains were sequenced from one sample in a study of cytomegalovirus exposure and HLA in healthy donors. The PCR made use of 60 Vbeta and 13 Jbeta primers. Sequenced by immunoSEQ multiplex PCR; TCRdb stores in-frame clones only, minus some. The table lists about 160,000 clones, roughly 80% of them singletons. The sample consisted of PBMCs. The receptors originated from a woman in her 30s in good health and CMV-seronegative.

V is TRBV7-9 and J is TRBJ2-7, with 8 bases fitting TRBD1. After removal of 5 bases from V and 4 bases from J, the junction contained 7 bases not matched to a gene. Germline-derived CDR1 and CDR2 are SEHNR and FQNEAQ (reference sequence). The CDR3 is 14 residues long. The CDR3 loop is CASSADRVRYEQYF. As DNA, the CDR3 is TGTGCCAGCAGCGCGGACAGGGTTCGGTACGAGCAGTACTTC.

The V and J genes are TRBV5-1 and TRBJ1-2; possibly TRBD1 for D (5 bases). The CDR3 sequence is 14 residues long. The germline CDR1 and CDR2 sequences are SGHRS and YFSETQ. V gave up 0 bases and J gave up 6 bases, with 12 bases separating them. The CDR3 reads CASSLAGLRDGYTF. The CDR3 DNA follows: TGCGCCAGCAGCTTGGCGGGACTTCGGGATGGCTACACCTTC.

This clone was seen a handful of times. This chain connects TRBV7-9 to TRBJ1-1; tentatively, D is TRBD1 (6 bases). The germline CDR1 and CDR2 sequences are SEHNR and FQNEAQ (reference sequence). This CDR3 contains 14 residues. The ends were cut back, 7 bases at V and 5 bases at J, with 17 bases in the middle. This chain's CDR3 is CASTRGGGGTEAFF. CDR3 coding DNA: TGTGCCAGCACCCGGGGGGGCGGGGGGACTGAAGCTTTCTTT.

The chain has TRBV9 and TRBJ1-2; D not certain. The germline V gene has CDR1 SGDLS and CDR2 YYNGEE. There are 12 residues in the CDR3. With 0 bases removed from V and 5 bases from J, the gap between germline ends came to 5 bases. CDR3 in DNA: TGTGCCAGCAGCGTAGCTGAGTATGGCTACACCTTC. Amino acid sequence: CASSVAEYGYTF.

V usage is TRBV30 and J usage is TRBJ1-2; TRBD1 is a possible D gene (6 bases). Germline assignment: CDR1 GTSNPN and CDR2 SVGIG (reference sequence). CDR3 length: 13 amino acids. V lost 5 bases and J 6 bases, leaving 16 bases between the germline ends. In nucleotides, the CDR3 is TGTGCCTGGGCGCCAACAGGGACGGATGGCTACACCTTC. Translated: CAWAPTGTDGYTF.

The genes are TRBV5-4 and TRBJ2-7; 7 bases align to TRBD1. CDR3 length equals 16 residues. Per the germline V gene, CDR1 is SGHNT and CDR2 is YYREEE (reference sequence). With V trimmed by 4 bases and J by 2 bases, 12 bases remained unmatched. The CDR3 DNA reads TGTGCCAGCAGCGAAAACAGGGGCTATCTTCCCTACGAGCAGTACTTC. This gives the protein CASSENRGYLPYEQYF.

The chain has TRBV2 and TRBJ1-2, with D perhaps TRBD1 (6 bases). CDR3 length equals 12 residues. Trimming stripped 6 bases from V and 7 bases from J, with 12 bases between. Germline V gene sequence: CDR1 SNHLY, CDR2 FYNNEI. CDR3 coding DNA: TGTGCCAGCAGGGGTACAGGGTCTGGCTACACCTTC. Translation: CASRGTGSGYTF.

CDR3 nucleotides: TGTGCCAGCAGCCTGACACACGTCTACAATGAGCAGTTCTTC. Protein sequence: CASSLTHVYNEQFF. V usage is TRBV7-2 and J usage is TRBJ2-1, with no clear D. Germline V gene data show CDR1 as SGHTA and CDR2 as FQGNSA. The V and J ends lost 5 bases and 3 bases respectively, with 11 bases between them. This CDR3 is 14 amino acids long.

The rearrangement uses TRBV4-1 and TRBJ1-3; D is undetermined. This CDR3 has 17 amino acids. The germline V gene has CDR1 MGHRA and CDR2 YSYEKL. The ends were cut back, 1 base at V and 0 bases at J, with 13 bases in the middle. The CDR3 spells CASSQVGLPGSGNTIYF. DNA of the CDR3: TGCGCCAGCAGCCAAGTAGGTCTCCCGGGCTCTGGAAACACCATATATTTT.

The chain uses TRBV18 and TRBJ1-1; D might be TRBD1 (5 bases). CDR3 length: 16 residues. The V gene's germline CDR1 is KGHSH and CDR2 LQKENI. V lost 3 bases, J lost 0 bases, and 14 bases lay in between. CDR3 nucleotide sequence: TGTGCCAGCTCACCTAATCAGGGATCGATGAACACTGAAGCTTTCTTT. As protein: CASSPNQGSMNTEAFF.

The chain is built from TRBV5-1 and TRBJ2-5; 8 bases match TRBD1. The CDR3 covers 13 residues. The germline V gene encodes CDR1 SGHRS and CDR2 YFSETQ. The V gene end was trimmed by 5 bases and the J gene end by 5 bases; junction bases not matched to a gene: 5. For the CDR3, the DNA is TGCGCCAGCAGGGCAGGGGGCTTGGAGACCCAGTACTTC. It translates to CASRAGGLETQYF.

This rearrangement joins TRBV30 to TRBJ1-5, with D possibly TRBD1 on 6 matching bases. V was trimmed by 2 bases and J by 6 bases, leaving 11 bases between them. Germline CDR1 reads GTSNPN; CDR2 reads SVGIG (reference sequence). The CDR3 has 13 residues. CDR3: CAWSSQGSQPQHF. As DNA, the CDR3 is TGTGCCTGGAGTTCCCAGGGGTCTCAGCCCCAGCATTTT.

CDR3 DNA sequence: TGTGCCTGGAGGGGGGCGGGCAATGAGCAGTTCTTC. This sequence encodes CAWRGAGNEQFF. This chain connects TRBV30 to TRBJ2-1, with a weak D call TRBD1 (6 bases). CDR3 length: 12 residues. Germline V gene lookup returns CDR1 GTSNPN and CDR2 SVGIG (reference sequence). V was clipped by 3 bases and J by 6 bases, with 9 bases between them.

This clone was detected only once. V gene TRBV12-5 combines with J gene TRBJ2-2, with a weak D call TRBD1 (5 bases). The CDR3 has 17 amino acids. V lost 0 bases and J lost 0, with 11 bases in between. CDR1 and CDR2 (germline): LGHNT, FRNRAP. The chain's CDR3 is CASGLVMVTANTGELFF. DNA for the CDR3: TGTGCTAGTGGTTTGGTAATGGTGACAGCGAACACCGGGGAGCTGTTTTTT.